Shown below are 28 T cell receptor beta chains from a single sample sequenced in a study of cytomegalovirus exposure and HLA in healthy donors. PCR involved 60 Vbeta and 13 Jbeta primers. Method: immunoSEQ multiplex PCR; TCRdb's copy keeps in-frame clones and lacks some. The table lists 57,000 or so clones, about 81% of them singletons. The sequenced material came from PBMCs. The source of these receptors is a man in his fifties in good health and CMV-seropositive.

This sequence joins TRBV28 and TRBJ2-5; 8 nucleotides align to TRBD1. V was pared by 3 bases and J by 3 bases, with 12 bases of the junction left unmatched. The CDR3 is 17 amino acids. The germline gives CDR1 MDHEN, CDR2 SYDVKM. CDR3 in DNA: TGTGCCAGCAGTTTGGGGCGGACGACGGACAGGGAAGAGACCCAGTACTTC. Its translation: CASSLGRTTDREETQYF.

This clone was counted only a few times. The chain carries TRBV5-5 and TRBJ1-1, with no clear D. V was trimmed by 4 bases and J by 6 bases, leaving 13 bases between them. CDR1 is SGHKS, CDR2 YYEKEE, per germline (reference sequence). The CDR3 spans 13 residues. The CDR3 nucleotides read TGTGCCAGCAGCCAGGCCCCTACCTCTGAAGCTTTCTTT. Translated: CASSQAPTSEAFF.

As regards this clone: The junction differs from germline at one of its ends, possibly a read error. The rearrangement joins TRBV13 to TRBJ1-4; 11 nucleotides line up with TRBD1. Germline loops: CDR1 PRHDT, CDR2 FYEKMQ (reference sequence). The CDR3 runs 14 residues. CDR3 bases: TGTGCCAGCAGCCAGCGGACAGGGGGCGAGGCGTCGGTGTTT. It translates to CASSQRTGGEASVF.

The chain recombines TRBV7-9 with TRBJ2-1; TRBD2 matches at 14 bases. V was pared by 4 bases and J by 2 bases, with 4 bases of the junction left unmatched. The V gene's germline CDR1 is SEHNR and CDR2 FQNEAQ (reference sequence). This CDR3 is built from 17 residues. CDR3 in amino acids: CASSSRLAGGTYNEQFF. The CDR3 region has the DNA TGTGCCAGCAGCTCCAGACTAGCGGGAGGGACCTACAATGAGCAGTTCTTC.

As regards this clone: Germline is not matched at one junction end, which may reflect a read error. This chain uses TRBV5-4 with TRBJ2-3; 13 nucleotides align to TRBD2. CDR1 and CDR2 (germline): SGHNT, YYREEE (reference sequence). This CDR3 region has 17 residues. The DNA for the CDR3 is TGTGCCAGCAGCTTGGCCGCGGGGACTAGCGGGGCCAATACGCAATATTTT. Encoded protein: CASSLAAGTSGANTQYF.

A few counts support this clone. V usage is TRBV29-1 and J usage is TRBJ1-2; weak D call: TRBD1 (5 bases). V gave up 4 bases and J gave up 6 bases, with 15 bases separating them. The CDR3 is 13 amino acids. CDR1 and CDR2 from the germline V gene are SQVTM and ANQGSEA. Here the CDR3 reads CSVGERRGDGYTF. CDR3 nucleotide sequence: TGCAGCGTTGGTGAGAGAAGGGGCGATGGCTACACCTTC.

The chain joins TRBV2 to TRBJ2-2, with a tentative D call TRBD1 (6 bases). The CDR3 has 14 amino acids. Per germline, CDR1 SNHLY and CDR2 FYNNEI. Trimming removed 10 bases from V and 0 bases from J, with 12 bases in between. CDR3 nucleotide sequence: TGTGCCACCCAGACAGGCGCGAACACCGGGGAGCTGTTTTTT. It encodes CATQTGANTGELFF. Drawing the rest from reference TRBV2 and TRBJ2-2, the complete variable domain is EPEVTQTPSHQVTQMGQEVILRCVPISNHLYFYWYRQILGQKVEFLVSFYNNEISEKSEIFDDQFSVERPDGSNFTLKIRSTKLEDSAMYFCATQTGANTGELFFGEGSRLTVL.

The chain couples TRBV7-3 to TRBJ2-1; 11 nucleotides align to TRBD2. CDR3 length: 15 residues. The V segment lost 5 bases and the J segment 6 bases; nucleotides outside the gene matches: 6. CDR1 and CDR2 from the germline V gene are SGHTA and FQGTGA. Written as DNA, the CDR3 is TGTGCCAGCAGCCCGACTAGCGGGATCAGCAATGAGCAGTTCTTC. The encoded protein is CASSPTSGISNEQFF.

V and J are TRBV7-9 and TRBJ2-7, with D possibly matching TRBD1 (7 bases). The germline CDR1 and CDR2 sequences are SEHNR and FQNEAQ (reference sequence). The CDR3 totals 15 residues. V gave up 1 base and J gave up 6 bases, with 16 bases separating them. The DNA of the CDR3 is TGTGCCAGCAGCTTAGAGGAGGGGGCGCTTACCGAGCAGTACTTC. Its protein product is CASSLEEGALTEQYF.

The V gene is TRBV4-1, the J gene TRBJ2-5; 9 nucleotides align to TRBD1. The ends lost 1 base at V and 5 bases at J; junction bases unmatched: 5. CDR3 size: 15 residues. Germline assignment: CDR1 MGHRA and CDR2 YSYEKL. CDR3 loop: CASSQVGTGLETQYF. For the CDR3, the DNA is TGCGCCAGCAGCCAAGTAGGGACAGGGCTGGAGACCCAGTACTTC.

The chain carries TRBV5-1 and TRBJ1-1; no definite D call. Trimming took off 4 bases at V and 9 bases at J, with 16 bases between the two ends. Per the germline V gene, CDR1 is SGHRS and CDR2 is YFSETQ. The length of the CDR3 is 13 residues. The CDR3 coding sequence is TGCGCCAGCAGCATGGAAGCCGGAGAGAAAGCTTTCTTT. It translates to CASSMEAGEKAFF.

V gene TRBV5-8 combines with J gene TRBJ2-5, with a tentative D call TRBD1 (6 bases). CDR1 SGHTS and CDR2 YDEGEE come from the germline V gene. With 7 bases removed from V and 1 base from J, the gap between germline ends came to 14 bases. CDR3 length: 14 residues. CDR3 protein: CASRPRGIQETQYF. As DNA, the CDR3 is TGTGCCAGCCGCCCCAGGGGCATCCAAGAGACCCAGTACTTC.

V is TRBV4-1 and J is TRBJ1-1; maybe TRBD1 (6 bases). The V and J ends lost 3 bases and 4 bases respectively, with 15 bases between them. CDR3 length: 15 residues. CDR1 MGHRA and CDR2 YSYEKL come from the germline V gene. In DNA form, the CDR3 reads TGCGCCAGCAGCCAGGCTCAGGGAGGGGGCACTGAAGCTTTCTTT. Its protein product is CASSQAQGGGTEAFF.

V is TRBV28 and J is TRBJ2-7; no clear D gene. The CDR3 contains 15 residues. Germline V gives CDR1 MDHEN, CDR2 SYDVKM. V gave up 4 bases and J gave up 0 bases, with 13 bases separating them. The CDR3 reads CASSSLSDFSYEQYF. In DNA, the CDR3 is TGTGCCAGCAGTTCGCTCAGTGATTTCTCCTACGAGCAGTACTTC.

V is TRBV5-1 and J is TRBJ1-5; D remains ambiguous. CDR3 length: 13 residues. Germline assignment: CDR1 SGHRS and CDR2 YFSETQ. The V and J ends lost 5 bases and 7 bases respectively, with 13 bases between them. CDR3 sequence (DNA): TGCGCCAGCAGTTTACAGACGGGGCAGCCCCAGCATTTT. It translates to CASSLQTGQPQHF.

The J gene is TRBJ1-1, the V gene TRBV19, with D uncertain. Germline CDR1 reads LNHDA; CDR2 reads SQIVND (reference sequence). The CDR3 consists of 13 residues. V was cut by 3 bases and J by 1 base, with 6 bases left in between. The CDR3 region has the DNA TGTGCCAGTAGTATTTTCAGGAACACTGAAGCTTTCTTT. Translation: CASSIFRNTEAFF.

This clone appeared once. V gene TRBV5-1 combines with J gene TRBJ2-1; 12 positions match TRBD2. CDR1 SGHRS and CDR2 YFSETQ come from the germline V gene. The ends lost 0 bases at V and 8 bases at J; junction bases unmatched: 12. CDR3 size: 18 residues. The chain's CDR3 is CASSLARTSGELGDEQFF. CDR3 DNA: TGCGCCAGCAGCTTGGCCCGGACTAGCGGGGAGTTGGGGGATGAGCAGTTCTTC.

V is TRBV4-3 and J is TRBJ2-7, with 8 bases matching TRBD1. Germline V gene lookup returns CDR1 LGHNA and CDR2 YSLEER. There are 14 residues in the CDR3. V was pared by 3 bases and J by 2 bases, with 3 bases of the junction left unmatched. In DNA, the CDR3 is TGCGCCAGCAGCCAGCACAGGGGGGCCTACGAGCAGTACTTC. This sequence encodes CASSQHRGAYEQYF.

The CDR3 region has the DNA TGTGCCAGCAGTTTACCGACAGGGCTTGGCTACACCTTC. Translated, it gives CASSLPTGLGYTF. This chain links TRBV27 with TRBJ1-2; 7 bases match TRBD1. The germline V gene encodes CDR1 MNHEY and CDR2 SMNVEV (reference sequence). This CDR3 spans 13 amino acids. V trimming: 2 bases; J trimming: 7 bases; junction bases outside the gene matches: 4.

The V gene is TRBV5-4, the J gene TRBJ2-7; 9 bases line up with TRBD1. The CDR3 contains 17 residues. V lost 0 bases, J lost 2 bases, and 9 bases stayed unmatched. Per germline, CDR1 SGHNT and CDR2 YYREEE (reference sequence). CDR3: CASSLDRGPGITYEQYF. The CDR3 DNA reads as TGTGCCAGCAGCTTGGACAGGGGGCCGGGGATTACCTACGAGCAGTACTTC.

The genes are TRBV7-6 and TRBJ1-1; D perhaps matches TRBD1 (6 bases). Per the germline V gene, CDR1 is SGHVS and CDR2 is FNYEAQ. This CDR3 spans 15 amino acids. The germline V and J ends were trimmed by 0 bases and 1 base, with 9 bases remaining between them. In DNA, the CDR3 is TGTGCCAGCAGCTTAGCGCTGGGGGCGAACACTGAAGCTTTCTTT. Translated, it gives CASSLALGANTEAFF.

Only one count was recorded for this clone. This chain links TRBV15 with TRBJ2-7; D is unresolved. The CDR3 is 13 amino acids. Germline assignment: CDR1 LNHNV and CDR2 YYDKDF (reference sequence). V lost 5 bases, J lost 3 bases, and 11 bases lay in between. The CDR3 DNA sequence: TGTGCCACCAGCCCGGGTGGGTACTACGAGCAGTACTTC. Protein sequence: CATSPGGYYEQYF.

This chain joins TRBV27 and TRBJ2-2, with 7 bases fitting TRBD1. The junction had 3 bases not matched to a gene; V was cut back by 5 bases and J by 0 bases. Germline V gene lookup returns CDR1 MNHEY and CDR2 SMNVEV (reference sequence). The CDR3 spans 15 residues. The CDR3 loop is CASSPDRANTGELFF. The CDR3 nucleotides read TGTGCCAGCAGTCCTGACAGGGCGAACACCGGGGAGCTGTTTTTT.

This clone has only one observation. The rearrangement links TRBV10-3 to TRBJ1-2, with 9 bases matching TRBD1. This CDR3 region has 15 residues. Germline CDR1 reads ENHRY; CDR2 reads SYGVKD. V lost 0 bases and J lost 7; bases outside the gene matches: 6. The CDR3 protein is CAISESLQGATGYTF. The CDR3 DNA sequence: TGTGCCATCAGTGAGTCTTTACAGGGGGCGACTGGCTACACCTTC.

V and J are TRBV28 and TRBJ2-7; TRBD2 aligns across 11 bases. The CDR3 runs to 19 residues. J lost 3 bases, V lost 7 bases, and 20 bases had no gene match. Germline V CDR1 and CDR2: MDHEN, SYDVKM. The chain's CDR3 is CASTIGTSGNLGLYYEQYF. CDR3 nucleotides: TGTGCCAGCACTATAGGGACTAGCGGAAACTTGGGACTATACTACGAGCAGTACTTC.

Of note for this clone: At one end, the junction sequence differs from germline, possibly due to a read error. The chain combines TRBV19 with TRBJ1-6; a weak D match, TRBD1 (6 bases). Per germline, CDR1 LNHDA and CDR2 SQIVND (reference sequence). The CDR3 is 14 amino acids. The CDR3 nucleotides read TGTGCCAGTAGTAGGTGGACAGAAAATTCCCCCCTCCACTTT. Residues: CASSRWTENSPLHF.

The V call is TRBV5-4, the J call TRBJ2-1; no definite D call. V lost 1 base and J 6 bases, leaving 17 bases between the germline ends. From germline, CDR1 is SGHNT and CDR2 YYREEE (reference sequence). The CDR3 totals 16 residues. The CDR3 reads CASSLPAGPLGNEQFF. The CDR3 region has the DNA TGTGCCAGCAGCTTGCCAGCAGGTCCTCTGGGCAATGAGCAGTTCTTC.

The chain links TRBV28 to TRBJ2-3, with 8 bases that match TRBD1. The CDR3 is 14 amino acids. J was trimmed by 8 bases and V by 3 bases; bases with no gene match: 7. The germline V gene encodes CDR1 MDHEN and CDR2 SYDVKM. DNA of the CDR3: TGTGCCAGCAGTTTTCGGCAGGGGGCCGGTACGCAGTATTTT. Residues: CASSFRQGAGTQYF.